A selection of T cell receptor beta chains follows, all from one sample in a study of T-cell memory formation after mild COVID-19. One entry per CDR3 protein, called by TCRdb with MiXCR from the 5' RACE reads. The sample lists approximately 440,000 distinct CDR3 sequences; about 19% were seen once. Specimen: PBMCs or a T cell subset sorted from them (not recorded which). The receptors derive from an adult woman who had mild COVID-19 (a few samples of this study predate the infection). Cell type and time point are not known. Each CDR3 is given with its conserved first and last residue. A D gene is named only where the DNA matches it firmly. Only part of the rows carry a size: once, few, many, or a class if the clone is expanded.

d_call: TRBD1
v_call: TRBV5-1
clone_size: -
j_call: TRBJ1-2
cdr3_length: 16
cdr3_aa: CASSLAGTGLDYGYTF
cdr3_nt: TGCGCCAGCAGCTTGGCCGGGACAGGGCTCGACTATGGCTACACCTTC

d_call: TRBD2
v_call: TRBV7-2
clone_size: few
j_call: TRBJ2-2
cdr3_length: 15
cdr3_aa: CASSWTSPYTGELFF
cdr3_nt: TGTGCCAGCAGCTGGACTAGTCCATACACCGGGGAGCTGTTTTTT

d_call: TRBD1
v_call: TRBV7-6
clone_size: -
j_call: TRBJ1-6
cdr3_length: 15
cdr3_aa: CASSHGQGADSPLHF
cdr3_nt: TGTGCCAGCAGCCATGGACAGGGGGCGGATTCACCCCTCCACTTT

d_call: -
v_call: TRBV10-3
clone_size: -
j_call: TRBJ2-2
cdr3_length: 14
cdr3_aa: CAISEALDTGELFF
cdr3_nt: TGTGCCATCAGTGAAGCCCTGGACACCGGGGAGCTGTTTTTT

d_call: TRBD1
v_call: TRBV6-6
clone_size: -
j_call: TRBJ1-2
cdr3_length: 12
cdr3_aa: CASSTGDYGYTF
cdr3_nt: TGTGCCAGCAGTACAGGGGACTATGGCTACACCTTC

d_call: -
v_call: TRBV15
clone_size: -
j_call: TRBJ2-1
cdr3_length: 17
cdr3_aa: CATSRDQGIAYYNEQFF
cdr3_nt: TGTGCCACCAGCAGAGATCAGGGGATCGCCTACTACAATGAGCAGTTCTTC

d_call: -
v_call: TRBV27
clone_size: few
j_call: TRBJ2-4
cdr3_length: 13
cdr3_aa: CASSLGHRQAEYF
cdr3_nt: TGTGCCAGCAGTTTGGGGCACCGACAGGCGGAGTACTTC

d_call: -
v_call: TRBV5-5
clone_size: -
j_call: TRBJ2-1
cdr3_length: 16
cdr3_aa: CASSLGLGVLRNEQFF
cdr3_nt: TGTGCCAGCAGCTTGGGTCTGGGGGTCCTACGGAATGAGCAGTTCTTC

d_call: TRBD1
v_call: TRBV19
clone_size: -
j_call: TRBJ1-3
cdr3_length: 16
cdr3_aa: CASSLPGQTTGNTIYF
cdr3_nt: TGTGCCAGTAGTTTGCCGGGACAGACCACTGGAAACACCATATATTTT

d_call: -
v_call: TRBV20-1
clone_size: -
j_call: TRBJ2-1
cdr3_length: 16
cdr3_aa: CSARDRSSSSYNEQFF
cdr3_nt: TGCAGTGCTAGAGATCGGAGCAGCAGCTCCTACAATGAGCAGTTCTTC

d_call: TRBD1
v_call: TRBV5-1
clone_size: -
j_call: TRBJ2-7
cdr3_length: 14
cdr3_aa: CASSTRTGEYEQYF
cdr3_nt: TGCGCCAGCAGCACCCGGACAGGGGAGTACGAGCAGTACTTC

d_call: -
v_call: TRBV15
clone_size: few
j_call: TRBJ2-6
cdr3_length: 13
cdr3_aa: CATTGAGANVLTF
cdr3_nt: TGTGCCACCACGGGGGCTGGGGCCAACGTCCTGACTTTC

d_call: TRBD2
v_call: TRBV7-9
clone_size: -
j_call: TRBJ2-3
cdr3_length: 16
cdr3_aa: CASSLLSGGSTDTQYF
cdr3_nt: TGTGCCAGCAGTTTATTGAGCGGGGGGTCCACAGATACGCAGTATTTT

d_call: TRBD1
v_call: TRBV14
clone_size: few
j_call: TRBJ2-1
cdr3_length: 14
cdr3_aa: CASNRDRGYNEQFF
cdr3_nt: TGTGCCAGCAACCGGGACAGGGGCTACAATGAGCAGTTCTTC

d_call: TRBD1
v_call: TRBV2
clone_size: few
j_call: TRBJ2-7
cdr3_length: 14
cdr3_aa: CASLPGQRPYEQYF
cdr3_nt: TGTGCCAGTCTACCGGGACAGAGACCCTACGAGCAGTACTTC

d_call: TRBD1
v_call: TRBV4-3
clone_size: few
j_call: TRBJ2-2
cdr3_length: 19
cdr3_aa: CASSQDRAGGLKNTGELFF
cdr3_nt: TGCGCCAGCAGCCAAGATAGGGCAGGGGGATTAAAGAACACCGGGGAGCTGTTTTTT

d_call: -
v_call: TRBV18
clone_size: -
j_call: TRBJ1-4
cdr3_length: 16
cdr3_aa: CASSPSGAVNNEKLFF
cdr3_nt: TGTGCCAGCTCACCATCCGGGGCAGTCAATAATGAAAAACTGTTTTTT

d_call: -
v_call: TRBV6-2/TRBV6-3
clone_size: few
j_call: TRBJ2-5
cdr3_length: 16
cdr3_aa: CASRLSSSWFQETQYF
cdr3_nt: TGTGCCAGCCGTCTATCGTCTAGCTGGTTCCAAGAGACCCAGTACTTC

d_call: -
v_call: TRBV27
clone_size: -
j_call: TRBJ2-3
cdr3_length: 14
cdr3_aa: CASSTLWEADTQYF
cdr3_nt: TGTGCCAGCTCTACCCTGTGGGAGGCAGATACGCAGTATTTT

d_call: -
v_call: TRBV5-6
clone_size: few
j_call: TRBJ2-7
cdr3_length: 13
cdr3_aa: CASSLDQSYEQYF
cdr3_nt: TGTGCCAGCAGCTTGGACCAATCTTACGAGCAGTACTTC

d_call: -
v_call: TRBV29-1
clone_size: -
j_call: TRBJ2-5
cdr3_length: 11
cdr3_aa: CSVDTPETQYF
cdr3_nt: TGCAGCGTTGATACCCCGGAGACCCAGTACTTC

d_call: TRBD1
v_call: TRBV5-1
clone_size: -
j_call: TRBJ1-2
cdr3_length: 14
cdr3_aa: CASSLGTGAYGYTF
cdr3_nt: TGCGCCAGCAGCTTGGGGACAGGGGCCTATGGCTACACCTTC

d_call: TRBD1
v_call: TRBV10-3
clone_size: -
j_call: TRBJ1-6
cdr3_length: 13
cdr3_aa: CAISPQGDSPLHF
cdr3_nt: TGTGCCATCAGTCCTCAGGGGGATTCACCCCTCCACTTT